This TCR beta chain is drawn from a study of T cell responses to AZD1222 COVID-19 vaccine. V was clipped by 3 bases and J by 6 bases, with 12 bases between them. The germline CDR1 and CDR2 sequences are KGHSH and LQKENI. This CDR3 is built from 15 residues. Measured with immunoSEQ multiplex PCR; TCRdb has only the in-frame clones, and not every one. The sample includes 89,000 or so clones, around 84% of them seen just once. The TCR comes from an adult who received the AZD1222 COVID-19 vaccine. Source: peripheral blood, taken 28 days after the second AZD1222 dose. The V gene is TRBV18, the J gene TRBJ1-6; no clear D gene. The CDR3 coding sequence is TGTGCCAGCTCACCGTACCGGGAGCTTAATTCACCCCTCCACTTT. Amino acids: CASSPYRELNSPLHF.